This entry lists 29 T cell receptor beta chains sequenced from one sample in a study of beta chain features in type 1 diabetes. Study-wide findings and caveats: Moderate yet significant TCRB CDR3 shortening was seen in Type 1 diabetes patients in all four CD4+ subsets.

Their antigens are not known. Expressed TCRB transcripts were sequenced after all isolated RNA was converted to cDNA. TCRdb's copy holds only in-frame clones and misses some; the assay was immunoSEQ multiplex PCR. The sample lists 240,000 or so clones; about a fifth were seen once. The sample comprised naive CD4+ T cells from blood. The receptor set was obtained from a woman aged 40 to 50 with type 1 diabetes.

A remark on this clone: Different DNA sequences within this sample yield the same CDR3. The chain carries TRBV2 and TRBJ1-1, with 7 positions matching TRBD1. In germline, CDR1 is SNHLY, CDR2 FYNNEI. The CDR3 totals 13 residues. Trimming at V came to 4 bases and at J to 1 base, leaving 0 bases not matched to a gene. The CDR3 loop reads CASSGQGNTEAFF. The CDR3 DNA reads TGTGCCAGCAGTGGACAGGGGAACACTGAAGCTTTCTTT.

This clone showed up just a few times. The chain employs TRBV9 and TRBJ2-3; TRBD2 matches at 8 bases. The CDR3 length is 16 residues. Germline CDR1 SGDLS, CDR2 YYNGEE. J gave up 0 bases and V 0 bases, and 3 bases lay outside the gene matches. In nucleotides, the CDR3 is TGTGCCAGCAGCGTAGAACTAGCGGCAAGCACAGATACGCAGTATTTT. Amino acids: CASSVELAASTDTQYF.

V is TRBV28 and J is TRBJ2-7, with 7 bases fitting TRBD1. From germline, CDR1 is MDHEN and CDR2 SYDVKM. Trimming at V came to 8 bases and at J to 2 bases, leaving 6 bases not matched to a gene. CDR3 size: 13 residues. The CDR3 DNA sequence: TGTGCCAGCGACAGAGGGGGCCCCTACGAGCAGTACTTC. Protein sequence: CASDRGGPYEQYF.

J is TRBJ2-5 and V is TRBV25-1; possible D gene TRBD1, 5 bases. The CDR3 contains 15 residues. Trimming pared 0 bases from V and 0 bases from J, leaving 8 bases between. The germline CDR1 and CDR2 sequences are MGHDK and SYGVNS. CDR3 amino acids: CASSEYRAYQETQYF. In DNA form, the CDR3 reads TGTGCCAGCAGTGAATACAGGGCGTACCAAGAGACCCAGTACTTC.

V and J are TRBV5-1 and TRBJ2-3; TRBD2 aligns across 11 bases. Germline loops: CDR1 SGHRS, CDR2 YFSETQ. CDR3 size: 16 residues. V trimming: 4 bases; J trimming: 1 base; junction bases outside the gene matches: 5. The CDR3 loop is CASSVTSGMGTDTQYF. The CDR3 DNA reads TGCGCCAGCAGCGTGACTAGCGGGATGGGCACAGATACGCAGTATTTT.

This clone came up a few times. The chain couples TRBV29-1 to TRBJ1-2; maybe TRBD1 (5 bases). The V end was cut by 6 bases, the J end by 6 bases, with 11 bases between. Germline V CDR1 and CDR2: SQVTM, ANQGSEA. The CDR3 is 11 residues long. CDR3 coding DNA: TGCAGCGTCTCACAGGAGCATGGCTACACCTTC. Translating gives CSVSQEHGYTF.

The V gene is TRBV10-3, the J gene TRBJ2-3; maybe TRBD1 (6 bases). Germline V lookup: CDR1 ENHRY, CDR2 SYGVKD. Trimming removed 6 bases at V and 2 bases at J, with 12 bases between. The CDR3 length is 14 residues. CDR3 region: CAISTGTYTDTQYF. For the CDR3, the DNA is TGTGCCATCAGCACCGGGACATACACAGATACGCAGTATTTT.

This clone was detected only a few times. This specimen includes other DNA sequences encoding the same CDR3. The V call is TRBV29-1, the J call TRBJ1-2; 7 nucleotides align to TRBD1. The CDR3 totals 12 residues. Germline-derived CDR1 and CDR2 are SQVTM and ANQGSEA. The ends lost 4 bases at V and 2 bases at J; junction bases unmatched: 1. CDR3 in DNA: TGCAGCGTTGGACAGGGAAACTATGGCTACACCTTC. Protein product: CSVGQGNYGYTF.

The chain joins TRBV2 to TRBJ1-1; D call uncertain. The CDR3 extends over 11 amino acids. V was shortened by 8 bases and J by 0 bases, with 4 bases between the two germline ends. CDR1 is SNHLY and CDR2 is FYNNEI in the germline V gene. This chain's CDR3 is CASQMNTEAFF. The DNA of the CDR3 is TGTGCCAGCCAGATGAACACTGAAGCTTTCTTT.

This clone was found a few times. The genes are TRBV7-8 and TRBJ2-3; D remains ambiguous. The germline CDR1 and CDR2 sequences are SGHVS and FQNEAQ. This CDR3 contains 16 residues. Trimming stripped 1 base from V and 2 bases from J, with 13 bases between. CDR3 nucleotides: TGTGCCAGCAGCTTAGGGCGGTTTGCTGACACAGATACGCAGTATTTT. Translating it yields CASSLGRFADTDTQYF.

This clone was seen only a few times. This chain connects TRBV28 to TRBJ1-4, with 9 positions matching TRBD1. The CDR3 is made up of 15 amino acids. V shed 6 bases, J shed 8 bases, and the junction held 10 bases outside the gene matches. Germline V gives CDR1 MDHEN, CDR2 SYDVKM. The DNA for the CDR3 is TGTGCCAGCAGCAGCCGAGGACAGGGGTACGAAAAACTGTTTTTT. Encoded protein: CASSSRGQGYEKLFF.

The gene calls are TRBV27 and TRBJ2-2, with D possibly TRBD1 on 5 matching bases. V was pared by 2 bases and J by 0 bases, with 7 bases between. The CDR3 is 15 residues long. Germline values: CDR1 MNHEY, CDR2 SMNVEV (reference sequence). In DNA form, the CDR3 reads TGTGCCAGCAGTTTAAGCAGGGCGAACACCGGGGAGCTGTTTTTT. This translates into CASSLSRANTGELFF.

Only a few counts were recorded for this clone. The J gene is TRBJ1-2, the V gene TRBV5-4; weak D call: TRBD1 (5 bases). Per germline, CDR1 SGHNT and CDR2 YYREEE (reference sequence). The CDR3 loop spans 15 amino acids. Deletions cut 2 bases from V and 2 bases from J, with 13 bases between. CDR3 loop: CASSFRGDGNYGYTF. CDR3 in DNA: TGTGCCAGCAGCTTCCGGGGGGACGGCAACTATGGCTACACCTTC.

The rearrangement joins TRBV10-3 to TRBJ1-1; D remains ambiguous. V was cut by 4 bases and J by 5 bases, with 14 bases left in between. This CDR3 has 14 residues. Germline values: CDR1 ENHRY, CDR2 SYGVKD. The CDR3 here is CAISGVPGRTEAFF. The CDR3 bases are TGTGCCATCAGTGGGGTTCCGGGGAGGACTGAAGCTTTCTTT.

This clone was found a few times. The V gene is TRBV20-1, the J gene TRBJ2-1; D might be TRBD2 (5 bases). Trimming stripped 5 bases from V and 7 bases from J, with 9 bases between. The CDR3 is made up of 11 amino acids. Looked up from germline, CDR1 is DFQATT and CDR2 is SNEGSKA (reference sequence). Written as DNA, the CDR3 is TGCAGTGCTCAGAGGGCGAATGAGCAGTTCTTC. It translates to CSAQRANEQFF.

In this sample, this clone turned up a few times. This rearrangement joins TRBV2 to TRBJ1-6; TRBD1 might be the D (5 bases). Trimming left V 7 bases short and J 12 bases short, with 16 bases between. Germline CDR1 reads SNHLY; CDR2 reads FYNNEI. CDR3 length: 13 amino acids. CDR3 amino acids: CASTTPGRVPLHF. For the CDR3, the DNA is TGTGCCAGCACCACCCCGGGCAGGGTACCCCTCCACTTT.

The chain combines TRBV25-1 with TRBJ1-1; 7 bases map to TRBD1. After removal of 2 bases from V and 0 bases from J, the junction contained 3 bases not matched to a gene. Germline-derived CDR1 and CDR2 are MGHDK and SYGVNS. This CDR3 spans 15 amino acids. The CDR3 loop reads CASSERDRVNTEAFF. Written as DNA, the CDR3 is TGTGCCAGCAGTGAAAGGGACAGAGTGAACACTGAAGCTTTCTTT.

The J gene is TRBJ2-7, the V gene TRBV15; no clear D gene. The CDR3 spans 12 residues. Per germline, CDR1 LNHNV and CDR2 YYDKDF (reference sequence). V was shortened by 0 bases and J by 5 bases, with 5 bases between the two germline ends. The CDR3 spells CATSRDQDEQYF. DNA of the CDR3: TGTGCCACCAGCAGAGATCAGGACGAGCAGTACTTC.

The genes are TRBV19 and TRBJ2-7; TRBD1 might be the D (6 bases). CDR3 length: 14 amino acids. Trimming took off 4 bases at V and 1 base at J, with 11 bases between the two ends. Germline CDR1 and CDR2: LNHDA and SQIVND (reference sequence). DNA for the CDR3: TGTGCCAGTAGTACAACAGGGTCTTCCTACGAGCAGTACTTC. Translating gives CASSTTGSSYEQYF.

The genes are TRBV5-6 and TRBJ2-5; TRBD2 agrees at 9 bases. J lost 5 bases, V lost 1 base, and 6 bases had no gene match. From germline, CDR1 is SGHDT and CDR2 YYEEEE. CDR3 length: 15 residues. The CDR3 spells CASSLYAGGRETQYF. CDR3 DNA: TGTGCCAGCAGCTTGTATGCGGGGGGGAGGGAGACCCAGTACTTC.

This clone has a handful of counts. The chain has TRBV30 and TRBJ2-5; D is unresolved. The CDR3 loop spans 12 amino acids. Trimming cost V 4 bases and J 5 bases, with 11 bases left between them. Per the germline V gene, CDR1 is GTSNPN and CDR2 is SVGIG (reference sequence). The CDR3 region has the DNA TGTGCCTGGACGAGCGAGCGCGAGACCCAGTACTTC. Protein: CAWTSERETQYF. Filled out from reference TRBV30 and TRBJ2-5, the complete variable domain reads SQTIHQWPATLVQPVGSPLSLECTVEGTSNPNLYWYRQAAGRGLQLLFYSVGIGQISSEVPQNLSASRPQDRQFILSSKKLLLSDSGFYLCAWTSERETQYFGPGTRLLVL.

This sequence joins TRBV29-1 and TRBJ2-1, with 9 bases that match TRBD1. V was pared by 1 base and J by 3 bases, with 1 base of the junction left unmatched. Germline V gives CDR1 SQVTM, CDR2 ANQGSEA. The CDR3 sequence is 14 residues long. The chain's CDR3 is CSVEGDRDYNEQFF. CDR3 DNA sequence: TGCAGCGTTGAAGGGGACAGGGACTACAATGAGCAGTTCTTC.

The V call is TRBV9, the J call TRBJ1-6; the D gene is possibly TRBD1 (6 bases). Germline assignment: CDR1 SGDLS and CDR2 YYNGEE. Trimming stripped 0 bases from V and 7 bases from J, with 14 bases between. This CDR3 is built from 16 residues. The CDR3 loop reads CASSVGGGAGNSPLHF. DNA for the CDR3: TGTGCCAGCAGCGTAGGAGGGGGGGCCGGGAATTCACCCCTCCACTTT.

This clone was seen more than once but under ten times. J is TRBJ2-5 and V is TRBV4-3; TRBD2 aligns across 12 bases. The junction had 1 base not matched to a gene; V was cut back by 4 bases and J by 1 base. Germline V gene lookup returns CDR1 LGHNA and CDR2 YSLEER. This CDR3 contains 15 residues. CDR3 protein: CASSLLAGGQETQYF. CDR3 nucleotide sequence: TGCGCCAGCAGCCTACTAGCGGGGGGCCAAGAGACCCAGTACTTC.

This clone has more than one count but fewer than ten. The CDR3 nucleotides read TGTGCCAGCTTCGGGGGGGATACGCAGTATTTT. Translated, it gives CASFGGDTQYF. The genes are TRBV27 and TRBJ2-3, with 7 positions matching TRBD2. Germline V gene sequence: CDR1 MNHEY, CDR2 SMNVEV (reference sequence). CDR3 length: 11 residues. The ends lost 8 bases at V and 6 bases at J; junction bases unmatched: 2.

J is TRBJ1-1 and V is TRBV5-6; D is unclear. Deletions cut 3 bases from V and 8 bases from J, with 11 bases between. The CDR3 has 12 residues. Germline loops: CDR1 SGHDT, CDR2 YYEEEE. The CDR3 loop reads CASSSRPGEAFF. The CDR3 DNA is TGTGCCAGCAGCTCCAGACCAGGAGAAGCTTTCTTT.

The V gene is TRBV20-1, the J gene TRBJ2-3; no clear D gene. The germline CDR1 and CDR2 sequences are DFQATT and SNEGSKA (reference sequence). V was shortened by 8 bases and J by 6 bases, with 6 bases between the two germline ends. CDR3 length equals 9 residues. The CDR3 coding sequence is TGCAGTTCAGGCGATACGCAGTATTTT. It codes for CSSGDTQYF.

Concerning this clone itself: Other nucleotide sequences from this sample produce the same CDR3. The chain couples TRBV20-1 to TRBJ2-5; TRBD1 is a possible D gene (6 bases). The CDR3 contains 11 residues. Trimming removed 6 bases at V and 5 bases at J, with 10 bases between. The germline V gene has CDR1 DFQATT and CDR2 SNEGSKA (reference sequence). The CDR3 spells CSANREETQYF. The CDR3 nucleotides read TGCAGTGCGAACAGGGAGGAGACCCAGTACTTC.

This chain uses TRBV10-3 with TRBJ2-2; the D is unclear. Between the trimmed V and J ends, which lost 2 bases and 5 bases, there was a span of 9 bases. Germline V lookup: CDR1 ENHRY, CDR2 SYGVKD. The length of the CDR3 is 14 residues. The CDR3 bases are TGTGCCATCAGTGAGGGTAGAGGTACCGGGGAGCTGTTTTTT. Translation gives CAISEGRGTGELFF.